These 21 T cell receptor beta chains were sequenced from one sample in a study of blood T cells in healthy people across ages. The authors ran a second PCR of 7 to 11 cycles using a sample-barcoded 5' primer and a J-beta primer mix. MiXCR, run by TCRdb on the 5' RACE reads, gives a single entry per CDR3 protein. The sample carries 800,000 to 900,000 distinct CDR3 sequences, 62% recorded once. Sequenced: blood. All receptors derive from a man younger than 40 in good health.

V gene TRBV10-3 combines with J gene TRBJ2-5, with 10 bases lining up with TRBD1. The J call may be mistaken, given a closer DNA end match to TRBJ2-7. Germline CDR1 is ENHRY and CDR2 is SYGVKD. The CDR3 is 17 residues long. Here the CDR3 DNA reads TGTGCCATCAGTGAGTCGAATAAGGGACAGGGGAAGCACGAGCAGTACTTC. Residues: CAISESNKGQGKHEQYF.

V gene TRBV27 combines with J gene TRBJ2-4; maybe TRBD2 (5 bases). Judging by the DNA end, TRBJ2-5 fits better; the J call may be wrong. Germline lookup yields CDR1 MNHEY and CDR2 SMNVEV (reference sequence). This CDR3 region has 15 residues. As DNA, the CDR3 is TGTGCCAGCAGTAAGCCAGCACGGACTGAAGAGACCCAGTACTTC. Protein sequence: CASSKPARTEETQYF.

The sample holds a few counts of this clonotype. The chain couples TRBV29-1 to TRBJ2-5; TRBD2 aligns across 7 bases. The germline gives CDR1 SQVTM, CDR2 ANQGSEA. The CDR3 runs 13 residues. The ends lost 3 bases at V and 2 bases at J; junction bases unmatched: 3. The CDR3 region is CSVDRAGQETQYF. DNA of the CDR3: TGCAGCGTTGATAGAGCGGGACAAGAGACCCAGTACTTC.

The V gene is TRBV25-1, the J gene TRBJ1-6; no firm D call. The V and J ends lost 6 bases and 4 bases respectively, with 10 bases between them. Germline CDR1 reads MGHDK; CDR2 reads SYGVNS. CDR3 size: 14 residues. Here the CDR3 DNA reads TGTGCCAGCAGGTCGTCGGGTTATAATTCACCCCTCCACTTT. This encodes CASRSSGYNSPLHF.

The chain is built from TRBV15 and TRBJ2-3; no firm D call. The V end lost 0 bases, the J end lost 5 bases, and 15 bases lay between the germline ends. This CDR3 is 16 amino acids long. In germline, CDR1 is LNHNV, CDR2 YYDKDF (reference sequence). CDR3 DNA: TGTGCCACCAGCAGAGACTCCGACTCTTCTATAGATACGCAGTATTTT. It codes for CATSRDSDSSIDTQYF.

The V and J genes are TRBV28 and TRBJ2-4; a weak D match, TRBD2 (7 bases). Looked up from germline, CDR1 is MDHEN and CDR2 is SYDVKM. V dropped 1 base and J dropped 14 bases, with 12 bases sitting between them. The CDR3 contains 12 residues. This CDR3 is CASSLYAGAEYF. Here the CDR3 DNA reads TGTGCCAGCAGTTTATACGCGGGGGCAGAGTACTTC.

The chain carries TRBV5-5 and TRBJ2-5, with D possibly TRBD1 on 5 matching bases. The DNA end favors TRBJ2-7, so the J call may be wrong. The CDR3 extends over 13 amino acids. Germline V gene lookup returns CDR1 SGHKS and CDR2 YYEKEE (reference sequence). The CDR3 loop is CASSPGWTYEQYF. Written as DNA, the CDR3 is TGTGCCAGCAGCCCAGGGTGGACCTACGAGCAGTACTTC.

This sequence joins TRBV20-1 and TRBJ2-7; no firm D call. Trimming left V 3 bases short and J 0 bases short, with 12 bases between. The CDR3 runs to 14 residues. CDR1 is DFQATT and CDR2 is SNEGSKA in the germline V gene (reference sequence). In DNA, the CDR3 is TGCAGTGCTAGGAAGGGCTACAGCTCCTACGAGCAGTACTTC. Its translation is CSARKGYSSYEQYF.

This clonotype turned up a few times. The chain has TRBV12-3 or TRBV12-4 and TRBJ1-2; no definite D call. V dropped 3 bases and J dropped 8 bases, with 10 bases sitting between them. The CDR3 has 12 amino acids. The CDR3 bases are TGTGCCAGCAGTTTGAGGGAGAGGGGCTACACCTTC. Its translation: CASSLRERGYTF.

The rearrangement joins TRBV20-1 to TRBJ2-1, with a possible D match to TRBD1 (5 bases). The CDR3 covers 11 residues. Germline V gene sequence: CDR1 DFQATT, CDR2 SNEGSKA (reference sequence). V was cut by 3 bases and J by 6 bases, with 6 bases left in between. The CDR3 coding sequence is TGCAGTGCTAGGACAGTCAATGAGCAGTTCTTC. It is translated as CSARTVNEQFF.

This clonotype was observed a handful of times. The V gene is TRBV29-1, the J gene TRBJ1-2; weak D call: TRBD1 (6 bases). The CDR3 runs to 12 residues. Trimming left V 4 bases short and J 7 bases short, with 13 bases between. Germline assignment: CDR1 SQVTM and CDR2 ANQGSEA. CDR3 sequence: CSVGGGSGGYTF. DNA for the CDR3: TGCAGCGTTGGAGGGGGGTCGGGTGGCTACACCTTC. The entire variable domain, with the rest obtained from reference TRBV29-1 and TRBJ1-2, is as follows: SAVISQKPSRDICQRGTSLTIQCQVDSQVTMMFWYRQQPGQSLTLIATANQGSEATYESGFVIDKFPISRPNLTFSTLTVSNMSPEDSSIYLCSVGGGSGGYTFGSGTRLTVV.

This clonotype was seen a single time. The chain employs TRBV20-1 and TRBJ1-5; 7 bases agree with TRBD1. Looked up from germline, CDR1 is DFQATT and CDR2 is SNEGSKA (reference sequence). This CDR3 has 14 amino acids. V shed 6 bases and J 3 bases; nucleotides not matched to a gene: 8. CDR3 protein: CSATGTAFNQPQHF. The DNA of the CDR3 is TGCAGTGCCACTGGGACAGCTTTCAATCAGCCCCAGCATTTT.

This chain connects TRBV20-1 to TRBJ1-4, with TRBD1 identical over 9 bases. Trimming removed 6 bases from V and 8 bases from J; junction bases left unmatched: 7. Germline CDR1 and CDR2: DFQATT and SNEGSKA (reference sequence). The CDR3 length is 13 residues. As DNA, the CDR3 is TGCAGTGCCACGGTCGGGACAGGGGAAAAACTGTTTTTT. Its translation: CSATVGTGEKLFF.

The chain uses TRBV4-3 and TRBJ2-1, with TRBD1 as a possible D gene (6 bases). The V gene's germline CDR1 is LGHNA and CDR2 YSLEER. This CDR3 has 17 amino acids. The germline V and J ends were trimmed by 0 bases and 0 bases, with 12 bases remaining between them. The CDR3 region is CASSQEVGASSYNEQFF. Here the CDR3 DNA reads TGCGCCAGCAGCCAAGAGGTGGGGGCGAGCTCCTACAATGAGCAGTTCTTC.

The rearrangement joins TRBV20-1 to TRBJ1-3; D not certain. Between the trimmed V and J ends, which lost 5 bases and 1 base, there was a span of 6 bases. The germline gives CDR1 DFQATT, CDR2 SNEGSKA (reference sequence). The CDR3 length is 12 residues. CDR3 in DNA: TGCAGTGCTGAGGCGTCTGGAAACACCATATATTTT. Translating gives CSAEASGNTIYF.

The chain links TRBV4-3 to TRBJ2-3; TRBD1 might be the D (6 bases). V was clipped by 6 bases and J by 0 bases, with 16 bases between them. From germline, CDR1 is LGHNA and CDR2 YSLEER. The CDR3 length is 16 residues. The CDR3: CASSLVWGPSTDTQYF. CDR3 coding DNA: TGCGCCAGCAGTCTCGTCTGGGGGCCGAGCACAGATACGCAGTATTTT.

This chain connects TRBV9 to TRBJ2-7, with D perhaps assigned TRBD1 or TRBD2 (5 bases each). The J call could be wrong; TRBJ2-5 is a better fit for the DNA end. Per the germline V gene, CDR1 is SGDLS and CDR2 is YYNGEE. The CDR3 sequence is 13 residues long. CDR3 loop: CASSPWDGETQYF. The CDR3, as DNA: TGTGCCAGCAGCCCATGGGACGGGGAGACCCAGTACTTC.

The rearrangement uses TRBV20-1 and TRBJ2-3, with D possibly matching TRBD2 (7 bases). This CDR3 comprises 16 residues. V shed 0 bases and J shed 2 bases, with 15 bases lying between them. Germline lookup yields CDR1 DFQATT and CDR2 SNEGSKA (reference sequence). CDR3 region: CSARDPRGATTDTQYF. The CDR3 coding sequence is TGCAGTGCTAGAGATCCCCGGGGGGCGACCACAGATACGCAGTATTTT.

The chain recombines TRBV6-5 with TRBJ2-5, with no clear D. This CDR3 has 11 amino acids. Per the germline V gene, CDR1 is MNHEY and CDR2 is SVGAGI. V was cut by 8 bases and J by 5 bases, with 9 bases left in between. The CDR3 DNA sequence: TGTGCCAGCGGCAGGCTCGAGACCCAGTACTTC. Translation gives CASGRLETQYF.

This chain uses TRBV12-3 or TRBV12-4 with TRBJ1-2; perhaps TRBD1 as D (5 bases). The CDR3 covers 14 residues. The V and J ends lost 2 bases and 6 bases respectively, with 13 bases between them. CDR3 region: CASSLSQTDHGYTF. The CDR3 DNA sequence: TGTGCCAGCAGTTTATCCCAGACAGATCATGGCTACACCTTC.

The rearrangement links TRBV10-3 to TRBJ2-3; 9 nucleotides agree with TRBD1. Germline V gene sequence: CDR1 ENHRY, CDR2 SYGVKD. J lost 1 base, V lost 8 bases, and 13 bases had no gene match. CDR3 size: 17 residues. The CDR3 DNA sequence: TGTGCCATCTCCGGGGGAGAACGGACAGGGGGCACAGATACGCAGTATTTT. The encoded protein is CAISGGERTGGTDTQYF.